This T cell receptor (beta chain) appears in the sequencing data of a study of shared clonotypes between healthy human individuals. Notes on the study in general: Limited genetic and exposure-history diversity came from having few donors. Some clonotypes were shared by all four sorted-subset donors, while others were not shared. The non-shared ones had lower generation probabilities than the shared ones.

CD45RO negativity and positive selection for CCR7 defined naive CD8 cells, a population that excluded terminally differentiated effector memory CD45RA+ cells. Sequencing used immunoSEQ multiplex PCR; TCRdb keeps in-frame clones, though not all of them. In the table there are roughly 850,000 clones, about 97% of which are singletons. The CDR3 is made up of 18 amino acids. J gave up 2 bases and V 1 base, and 11 bases lay outside the gene matches. The germline V gene has CDR1 SGHDN and CDR2 FVKESK. About this clone itself: Its antigen is undetermined.

J is TRBJ2-3 and V is TRBV14, with 8 bases aligning to TRBD2. Sequenced: naive CD8+ T cells sorted from blood. The sequence came from a man aged 25-45 years in good health. For the CDR3, the DNA is TGTGCCAGCAGCCAAGGAGCTTTAGCGGGGCCCGTCACAGATACGCAGTATTTT. Encoded protein: CASSQGALAGPVTDTQYF.